This T cell receptor beta chain was recorded in a study of blood T cells in healthy people across ages. A sample-barcoded 5' primer and a J-beta primer mix were used in a second PCR of roughly 7 to 11 cycles. Researchers report that a template-switch adaptor with 12 random nucleotides tagged each cDNA molecule. TCRdb reanalysed the 5' RACE reads using MiXCR and keeps one entry per CDR3 protein. The sample records some 1.5 million distinct CDR3 sequences, 28% being singletons. This CDR3 has 12 residues. Germline values: CDR1 MNHEY, CDR2 SVGEGT. V gave up 6 bases and J gave up 6 bases, with 12 bases separating them.

This rearrangement joins TRBV6-2 or TRBV6-3 to TRBJ2-7; the D is unclear. Sequenced: blood. This receptor was taken from a woman aged 25-40 years in good health. The CDR3 DNA is TGTGCCAGCAGCCCCCCTGTCCGCGAGCAGTACTTC. Encoded protein: CASSPPVREQYF.